One and the same sample provided the 4 T cell receptor beta chains below, sequenced in a study of blood T cell repertoires in COVID-19. The assay was immunoSEQ multiplex PCR, and TCRdb's table has in-frame clones only and misses some. This table has about 80,000 clones, about 80% appearing once. The sample comprised peripheral blood. The source of these receptors is a man in his fifties with active or convalescent COVID-19.

The chain is built from TRBV5-4 and TRBJ2-4, with TRBD2 as a possible D gene (5 bases). Looked up from germline, CDR1 is SGHNT and CDR2 is YYREEE (reference sequence). The CDR3 spans 14 residues. The germline V and J ends were trimmed by 7 bases and 3 bases, with 14 bases remaining between them. CDR3 amino acids: CASQTGVGKNIQYF. The CDR3 nucleotides are TGTGCCAGCCAAACCGGGGTAGGCAAAAACATTCAGTACTTC.

The chain links TRBV5-1 to TRBJ1-2, with D possibly TRBD1 on 5 matching bases. The CDR3 totals 15 residues. Trimming removed 3 bases at V and 4 bases at J, with 16 bases between. Germline CDR1 reads SGHRS; CDR2 reads YFSETQ. CDR3 protein: CASSWAGGVSYGYTF. DNA of the CDR3: TGCGCCAGCAGCTGGGCCGGGGGGGTGTCCTATGGCTACACCTTC.

This sequence joins TRBV19 and TRBJ2-3, with TRBD1 as a possible D gene (6 bases). The CDR3 is 14 residues long. The V gene's germline CDR1 is LNHDA and CDR2 SQIVND (reference sequence). V was pared by 6 bases and J by 7 bases, with 17 bases between. The CDR3 sequence is CASSRGIDRNTQYF. CDR3 nucleotide sequence: TGTGCCAGTAGCCGAGGGATCGACAGGAATACGCAGTATTTT.

The J gene is TRBJ2-7, the V gene TRBV5-1; 7 nucleotides line up with TRBD1. After removal of 4 bases from V and 1 base from J, the junction contained 8 bases not matched to a gene. The germline V gene encodes CDR1 SGHRS and CDR2 YFSETQ. The CDR3 contains 15 residues. DNA for the CDR3: TGCGCCAGCAGCGCCACCGGGACAGAATCCTACGAGCAGTACTTC. It yields the protein CASSATGTESYEQYF.